These 27 T cell receptor beta chains share one sample of origin, sequenced in a study of shared clonotypes between healthy human individuals. Naive CD8 cells lacked CD45RO, underwent positive selection for CCR7 and left out terminally differentiated effector memory CD45RA+ cells. The protocol was immunoSEQ multiplex PCR, while the TCRdb copy is restricted to in-frame clones and leaves out a portion. Of about 680,000 clones listed, around 92% were seen once; the top ten hold approximately 22%. Sequenced: naive CD8+ T cells sorted from blood. The source is a young man in good health.

V and J are TRBV30 and TRBJ2-7, with 8 bases aligning to TRBD2. J gave up 0 bases and V 3 bases, and 7 bases lay outside the gene matches. This CDR3 contains 15 residues. Germline V gene sequence: CDR1 GTSNPN, CDR2 SVGIG (reference sequence). CDR3 region: CAWRLADTSSYEQYF. In DNA form, the CDR3 reads TGTGCCTGGAGACTAGCGGACACAAGCTCCTACGAGCAGTACTTC.

The chain is built from TRBV6-6 and TRBJ2-3; either TRBD1 or TRBD2 may supply D (5 bases each). CDR1 MNHNY and CDR2 SVGAGI come from the germline V gene (reference sequence). This CDR3 has 14 residues. V gave up 4 bases and J gave up 0 bases, with 8 bases separating them. This chain's CDR3 is CASSSRGSTDTQYF. DNA of the CDR3: TGTGCCAGCAGTTCGAGGGGTAGCACAGATACGCAGTATTTT.

V gene TRBV2 combines with J gene TRBJ2-1; unclear D gene. Trimming removed 7 bases from V and 9 bases from J, with 13 bases in between. This CDR3 comprises 12 residues. Germline CDR1 SNHLY, CDR2 FYNNEI. This CDR3 is CASKGALAEQFF. The CDR3 bases are TGTGCCAGCAAAGGCGCGCTGGCTGAGCAGTTCTTC.

This chain joins TRBV28 and TRBJ2-2, with D possibly matching TRBD1 (6 bases). The germline CDR1 and CDR2 sequences are MDHEN and SYDVKM. CDR3 length: 16 amino acids. Deletions cut 5 bases from V and 1 base from J, with 14 bases between. CDR3: CASSPDRSWNTGELFF. The CDR3 bases are TGTGCCAGCAGTCCCGACAGGAGTTGGAACACCGGGGAGCTGTTTTTT.

The chain carries TRBV27 and TRBJ2-7, with 11 bases identical to TRBD2. The germline V gene encodes CDR1 MNHEY and CDR2 SMNVEV (reference sequence). The trim removed 4 bases at V and 2 bases at J, leaving 4 bases unmatched. CDR3 size: 15 residues. CDR3 in DNA: TGTGCCAGCAGTTCGACTAGCGGGATTGCCTACGAGCAGTACTTC. Protein product: CASSSTSGIAYEQYF.

The rearrangement joins TRBV14 to TRBJ1-1, with no clear D. V was shortened by 5 bases and J by 11 bases, with 15 bases between the two germline ends. The CDR3 spans 12 residues. CDR1 SGHDN and CDR2 FVKESK come from the germline V gene. The CDR3 loop is CASSSNYQEAFF. As DNA, the CDR3 is TGTGCCAGCAGCAGCAACTATCAAGAGGCTTTCTTT.

This chain links TRBV28 with TRBJ2-5, with unresolved D. V lost 7 bases, J lost 4 bases, and 4 bases lay in between. The length of the CDR3 is 10 residues. From germline, CDR1 is MDHEN and CDR2 SYDVKM. The CDR3 protein is CASNGETQYF. In DNA, the CDR3 is TGTGCCAGCAACGGAGAGACCCAGTACTTC.

The chain combines TRBV6-5 with TRBJ2-1; tentatively, D is TRBD2 (5 bases). The CDR3 consists of 15 residues. From germline, CDR1 is MNHEY and CDR2 SVGAGI. V dropped 2 bases and J dropped 2 bases, with 10 bases sitting between them. The CDR3 bases are TGTGCCAGCAGTTACAGGCTAGCACCCTACAATGAGCAGTTCTTC. This translates into CASSYRLAPYNEQFF.

This rearrangement joins TRBV27 to TRBJ2-1; no clear D. CDR3 size: 15 residues. Trimming removed 3 bases at V and 0 bases at J, with 9 bases between. CDR1 MNHEY and CDR2 SMNVEV come from the germline V gene (reference sequence). CDR3 region: CASSFGLFSYNEQFF. Here the CDR3 DNA reads TGTGCCAGCAGTTTCGGTCTATTCTCCTACAATGAGCAGTTCTTC.

J is TRBJ2-1 and V is TRBV6-4; 7 bases align to TRBD2. This CDR3 has 15 amino acids. Germline CDR1 and CDR2: MRHNA and SNTAGT. V dropped 2 bases and J dropped 7; count of bases not matched to a gene: 8. The CDR3, as DNA: TGTGCCAGCAGTGACGTGGGAGGGCCGATTAATGAGCAGTTCTTC. Translation: CASSDVGGPINEQFF.

Concerning this clone itself: The sample contains more than one DNA sequence encoding this CDR3. The chain carries TRBV28 and TRBJ2-7; D remains ambiguous. The CDR3 length is 12 residues. The V end lost 3 bases, the J end lost 3 bases, and 6 bases lay between the germline ends. Looked up from germline, CDR1 is MDHEN and CDR2 is SYDVKM. The CDR3 coding sequence is TGTGCCAGCAGTTTGGGCAGCTACGAGCAGTACTTC. It translates to CASSLGSYEQYF.

The chain combines TRBV19 with TRBJ2-7; a weak D match, TRBD2 (5 bases). Germline CDR1 and CDR2: LNHDA and SQIVND (reference sequence). This CDR3 is built from 13 residues. The V end lost 6 bases, the J end lost 6 bases, and 15 bases lay between the germline ends. As DNA, the CDR3 is TGTGCCAGTAGCCCCTTTTATGGAGGCGAGCAGTACTTC. It specifies CASSPFYGGEQYF.

The chain combines TRBV7-9 with TRBJ2-7; 9 bases are a match to TRBD2. The CDR3 is 15 residues long. Germline V gene lookup returns CDR1 SEHNR and CDR2 FQNEAQ (reference sequence). Losses at the gene ends were 5 bases for V and 4 bases for J; bases not matched to a gene: 9. CDR3 sequence: CASSPVAGVGYEQYF. CDR3 in DNA: TGTGCCAGCAGCCCAGTAGCGGGAGTGGGATACGAGCAGTACTTC.

The V call is TRBV15, the J call TRBJ2-4; 9 bases map to TRBD2. CDR1 LNHNV and CDR2 YYDKDF come from the germline V gene (reference sequence). Germline trimming cut 0 bases from V and 7 bases from J; bases unmatched to any gene: 13. The CDR3 runs to 18 residues. CDR3 loop: CATSRDRSLAGLGNIQYF. In DNA, the CDR3 is TGTGCCACCAGCAGAGATCGGAGTCTAGCGGGGTTGGGGAACATTCAGTACTTC. The full variable domain, its missing parts supplied by reference TRBV15 and TRBJ2-4, is DAMVIQNPRYQVTQFGKPVTLSCSQTLNHNVMYWYQQKSSQAPKLLFHYYDKDFNNEADTPDNFQSRRPNTSFCFLDIRSPGLGDTAMYLCATSRDRSLAGLGNIQYFGAGTRLSVL.

The genes are TRBV4-2 and TRBJ2-1; no clear D. The CDR3 covers 19 residues. Germline CDR1 is LGHNA and CDR2 is YNFKEQ. V was cut by 0 bases and J by 2 bases, with 20 bases left in between. CDR3 region: CASSQDPSTLVRTYNEQFF. Written as DNA, the CDR3 is TGTGCCAGCAGCCAAGATCCCTCGACTCTAGTCCGTACCTACAATGAGCAGTTCTTC.

The chain is built from TRBV10-3 and TRBJ1-1; the match to TRBD1 covers 11 bases. The CDR3 contains 14 residues. CDR1 is ENHRY, CDR2 SYGVKD, per germline. After removal of 3 bases from V and 5 bases from J, the junction contained 2 bases not matched to a gene. The CDR3 DNA reads TGTGCCATCAGTGACTGGGACAGGGGGACTGAAGCTTTCTTT. It codes for CAISDWDRGTEAFF.

This rearrangement joins TRBV28 to TRBJ2-7; no clear D gene. V was trimmed by 5 bases and J by 1 base, leaving 9 bases between them. The CDR3 loop spans 13 amino acids. Per the germline V gene, CDR1 is MDHEN and CDR2 is SYDVKM. DNA for the CDR3: TGTGCCAGCAGTCCCCCCCCGTCCTACGAGCAGTACTTC. It is translated as CASSPPPSYEQYF.

This clone was counted a few times. The CDR3 coding sequence is TGTGCCAGTAGTATAGACCGCAGGGGGCGCACCGGTGGCTACACCTTC. Translation gives CASSIDRRGRTGGYTF. V and J are TRBV19 and TRBJ1-2; 8 bases are shared with TRBD1. Germline CDR1 and CDR2: LNHDA and SQIVND (reference sequence). This CDR3 is built from 16 residues. V dropped 0 bases and J dropped 7; count of bases not matched to a gene: 10.

This clone turned up a few times. CDR3 amino acids: CASSRWDGHHEQYF. The CDR3, as DNA: TGTGCCAGCAGCCGATGGGACGGCCACCACGAGCAGTACTTC. The genes are TRBV7-9 and TRBJ2-7; D may be TRBD1 or TRBD2 (5 bases each). The ends were cut back, 5 bases at V and 5 bases at J, with 16 bases in the middle. Germline lookup yields CDR1 SEHNR and CDR2 FQNEAQ (reference sequence). The CDR3 extends over 14 amino acids. Drawing the rest from reference TRBV7-9 and TRBJ2-7, the complete variable domain is DTGVSQNPRHKITKRGQNVTFRCDPISEHNRLYWYRQTLGQGPEFLTYFQNEAQLEKSRLLSDRFSAERPKGSFSTLEIQRTEQGDSAMYLCASSRWDGHHEQYFGPGTRLTVT.

V usage is TRBV5-4 and J usage is TRBJ1-2; weak D call: TRBD1 (5 bases). In germline, CDR1 is SGHNT, CDR2 YYREEE (reference sequence). The V and J ends lost 0 bases and 4 bases respectively, with 10 bases between them. The CDR3 sequence is 14 residues long. The CDR3, as DNA: TGTGCCAGCAGCTTGGGTCAGGGATTCTATGGCTACACCTTC. It is translated as CASSLGQGFYGYTF. Combining the CDR3 with reference TRBV5-4 and TRBJ1-2 gives the whole variable domain ETGVTQSPTHLIKTRGQQVTLRCSSQSGHNTVSWYQQALGQGPQFIFQYYREEENGRGNFPPRFSGLQFPNYSSELNVNALELDDSALYLCASSLGQGFYGYTFGSGTRLTVV.

This chain links TRBV9 with TRBJ1-6, with 8 bases that match TRBD1. CDR1 and CDR2 (germline): SGDLS, YYNGEE. The CDR3 spans 17 residues. The V segment lost 0 bases and the J segment 7 bases; nucleotides outside the gene matches: 9. CDR3 loop: CASSVEDRVWGNSPLHF. The CDR3, as DNA: TGTGCCAGCAGCGTAGAGGACAGGGTGTGGGGAAATTCACCCCTCCACTTT.

Here the CDR3 DNA reads TGTGCCAGCACTTTCGAGTTCCCGGGACAGCAAGAGACCCAGTACTTC. Amino acid sequence: CASTFEFPGQQETQYF. The chain couples TRBV6-6 to TRBJ2-5, with 7 bases that match TRBD1. The CDR3 consists of 16 residues. Germline loops: CDR1 MNHNY, CDR2 SVGAGI (reference sequence). The junction had 13 bases not matched to a gene; V was cut back by 7 bases and J by 2 bases.

The chain uses TRBV4-1 and TRBJ1-1; maybe TRBD1 (6 bases). CDR3 length: 14 amino acids. With 4 bases removed from V and 5 bases from J, the gap between germline ends came to 14 bases. The germline gives CDR1 MGHRA, CDR2 YSYEKL. The CDR3 spells CASSLGGVGTEAFF. For the CDR3, the DNA is TGCGCCAGCAGCCTAGGGGGTGTCGGGACTGAAGCTTTCTTT.

The J gene is TRBJ2-5, the V gene TRBV6-4, with 7 bases identical to TRBD2. The J segment lost 7 bases and the V segment lost 0 bases, leaving 2 bases of the junction unmatched. Per the germline V gene, CDR1 is MRHNA and CDR2 is SNTAGT. This CDR3 contains 13 residues. CDR3 loop: CASSDSTGGTQYF. The CDR3 DNA is TGTGCCAGCAGTGACTCAACGGGGGGGACCCAGTACTTC.

The V and J genes are TRBV27 and TRBJ2-1; 11 nucleotides align to TRBD2. The CDR3 runs 16 residues. CDR1 and CDR2 (germline): MNHEY, SMNVEV (reference sequence). Germline trimming cut 9 bases from V and 2 bases from J; bases unmatched to any gene: 9. The CDR3 reads CASKIAGGPPYNEQFF. For the CDR3, the DNA is TGTGCCAGTAAGATAGCGGGAGGGCCCCCCTACAATGAGCAGTTCTTC.

CDR3 sequence: CASSPDRNNYGYTF. DNA for the CDR3: TGTGCCAGCAGTCCGGACCGAAATAACTATGGCTACACCTTC. The chain couples TRBV11-2 to TRBJ1-2; D unclear. The V end was cut by 6 bases, the J end by 1 base, with 12 bases between. Germline V gene data show CDR1 as SGHAT and CDR2 as FQNNGV. The CDR3 consists of 14 residues.

J is TRBJ2-5 and V is TRBV6-5; TRBD2 might be the D (5 bases). The CDR3 runs 15 residues. V shed 7 bases and J shed 5 bases, with 20 bases lying between them. Germline V gene lookup returns CDR1 MNHEY and CDR2 SVGAGI. CDR3 protein: CASKVGEEFVETQYF. DNA for the CDR3: TGTGCCAGCAAGGTGGGAGAGGAGTTTGTGGAGACCCAGTACTTC.